This entry features one T cell receptor (beta chain) sequence. These data belong to a study of spatial heterogeneity in lung cancer. Across the whole study: Detected sequences consistently included more beta-chain ones than alpha-chain ones. Averaged across combinations, each unique TCR and UMI pairing appeared more than ten times in raw reads, which were uncorrected.

One entry per CDR3 protein results from TCRdb running MiXCR on the 5' RACE reads. In the table there are roughly 17,000 distinct CDR3 sequences, under 20% of which are singletons. Specified time point: sample taken at primary tumor resection. From tumor, nontumor lung or frozen PBMC, whole RNA was taken unsorted for sequencing. The CDR3 covers 14 residues. CDR1 and CDR2 from the germline V gene are DFQATT and SNEGSKA (reference sequence). The J segment lost 4 bases and the V segment lost 5 bases, leaving 5 bases of the junction unmatched. This rearrangement joins TRBV20-1 to TRBJ2-1, with TRBD2 matching over 10 bases. The source material was PBMCs, sampled at surgery. The receptor comes from a male donor with early-stage non-small cell lung cancer. In DNA, the CDR3 is TGCAGTGCTTCGCGGACTAGCGGTTACAATGAGCAGTTCTTC. As protein: CSASRTSGYNEQFF.